This TCR beta chain was profiled in a study of OX40 agonist ivuxolimab in advanced cancers. General study findings and limits: The expanded peripheral T cells' antigen specificity was not determined. Both blood CD4+ and CD8+ T cells showed clonal growth by week 6 at 0.1 to 3.0 mg/kg.

Trimming left V 5 bases short and J 0 bases short, with 10 bases between. The germline V gene has CDR1 LNHDA and CDR2 SQIVND (reference sequence). The CDR3 totals 14 residues. With regard to this clone: Its antigen is unknown.

Produced via immunoSEQ multiplex PCR; TCRdb's table is partial and in-frame only. The table has about 72,000 clones, around 91% seen once. V usage is TRBV19 and J usage is TRBJ1-1, with unresolved D. The specimen was CD4+ or CD8+ T cells sorted from blood, collected in a trial of the OX40 agonist ivuxolimab. This receptor was obtained from an adult with an advanced solid tumor such as melanoma, head and neck, liver or kidney cancer. This chain's CDR3 is CASSSVELNTEAFF. CDR3 nucleotides: TGTGCCAGTAGTTCGGTAGAATTGAACACTGAAGCTTTCTTT. The whole variable domain, filled in from reference TRBV19 and TRBJ1-1, reads DGGITQSPKYLFRKEGQNVTLSCEQNLNHDAMYWYRQDPGQGLRLIYYSQIVNDFQKGDIAEGYSVSREKKESFPLTVTSAQKNPTAFYLCASSSVELNTEAFFGQGTRLTVV.